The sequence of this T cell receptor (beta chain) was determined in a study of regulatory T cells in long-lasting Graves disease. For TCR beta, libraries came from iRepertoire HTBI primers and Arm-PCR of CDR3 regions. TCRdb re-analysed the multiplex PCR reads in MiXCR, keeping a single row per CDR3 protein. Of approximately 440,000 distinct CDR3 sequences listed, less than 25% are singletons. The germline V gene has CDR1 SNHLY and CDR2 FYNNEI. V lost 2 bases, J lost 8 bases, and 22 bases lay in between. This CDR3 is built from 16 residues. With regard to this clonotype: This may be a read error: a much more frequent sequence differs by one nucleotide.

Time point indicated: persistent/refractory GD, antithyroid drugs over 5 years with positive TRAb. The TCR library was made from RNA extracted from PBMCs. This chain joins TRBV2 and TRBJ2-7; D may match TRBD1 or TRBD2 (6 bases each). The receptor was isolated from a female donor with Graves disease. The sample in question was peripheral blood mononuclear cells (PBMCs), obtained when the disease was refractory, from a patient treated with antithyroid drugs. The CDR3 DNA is TGTGCCAGCAGTGAAAGCCTTGGGGGGCGGGTGGACAAGCAGTACTTC. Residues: CASSESLGGRVDKQYF.